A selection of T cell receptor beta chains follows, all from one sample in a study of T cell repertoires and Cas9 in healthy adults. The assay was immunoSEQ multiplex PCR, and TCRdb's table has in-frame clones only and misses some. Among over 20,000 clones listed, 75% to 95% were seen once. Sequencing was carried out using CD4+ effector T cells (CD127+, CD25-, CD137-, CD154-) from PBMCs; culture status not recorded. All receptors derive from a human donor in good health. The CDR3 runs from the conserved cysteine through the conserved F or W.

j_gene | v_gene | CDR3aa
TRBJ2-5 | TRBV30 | CAWNRGKGQETQYF
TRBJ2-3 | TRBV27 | CASRVGLFTDTQYF
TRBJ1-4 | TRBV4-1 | CASSQVYRFNEKLFF
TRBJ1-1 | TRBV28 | CASSLTRARGAFF
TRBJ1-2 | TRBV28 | CASSFQGLRDGYTF
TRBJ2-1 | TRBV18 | CASSATQGNHNEQFF
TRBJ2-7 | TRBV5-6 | CASSPGLLSSYEQYF
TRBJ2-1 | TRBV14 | CASSPLESWNEQFF
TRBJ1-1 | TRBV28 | CASSLGGRGTEAFF
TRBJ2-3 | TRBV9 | CASSVAGGKSTDTQYF
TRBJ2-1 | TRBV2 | CASSVSGRANGQFF
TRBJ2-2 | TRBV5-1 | CASSQTGSPGELFF
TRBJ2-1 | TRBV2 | CASSQGLADPNEQFF
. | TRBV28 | CASSEQGYEQYF
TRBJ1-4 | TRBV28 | CASNFEGGHNEKLFF
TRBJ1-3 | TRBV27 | CASSQGRGNTIYF
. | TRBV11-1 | CASSSRGNRERSEQYF